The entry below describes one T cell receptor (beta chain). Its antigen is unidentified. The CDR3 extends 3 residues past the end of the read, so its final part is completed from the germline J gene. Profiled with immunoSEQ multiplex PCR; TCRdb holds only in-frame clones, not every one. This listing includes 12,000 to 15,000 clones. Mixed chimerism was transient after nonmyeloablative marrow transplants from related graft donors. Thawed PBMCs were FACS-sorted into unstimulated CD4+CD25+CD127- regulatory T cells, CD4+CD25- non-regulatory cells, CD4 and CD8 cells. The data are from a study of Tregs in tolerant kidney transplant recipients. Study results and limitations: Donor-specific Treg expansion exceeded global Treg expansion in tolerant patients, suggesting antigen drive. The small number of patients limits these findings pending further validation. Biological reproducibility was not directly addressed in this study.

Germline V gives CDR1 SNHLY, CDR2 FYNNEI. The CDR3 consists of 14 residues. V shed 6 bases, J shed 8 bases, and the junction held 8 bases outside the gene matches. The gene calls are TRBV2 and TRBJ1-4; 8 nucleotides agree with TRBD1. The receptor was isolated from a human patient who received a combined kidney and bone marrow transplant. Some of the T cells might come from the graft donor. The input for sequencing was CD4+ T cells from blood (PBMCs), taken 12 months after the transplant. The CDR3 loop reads CASSPAGGAEKLFF. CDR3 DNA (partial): TGTGCCAGCAGCCCTGCAGGGGGCGCGGAAAAA.